The 9 T cell receptor beta chains below were found in one sample sequenced in a study of T cells after yellow fever vaccination. TCRdb redid the calling of the 5' RACE reads with MiXCR, one entry per CDR3 protein. The data contain approximately 74,000 distinct CDR3 sequences, around 6.5% of them singletons. The sample was CD8+ T cells sorted from PBMCs, taken more than 4 days after the first yellow fever vaccination. These receptors were taken from a man aged 18 to 35 who received the YFV17D yellow fever vaccine.

This clonotype was recorded a few times. The chain employs TRBV20-1 and TRBJ1-1; a weak D match, TRBD1 (5 bases). Germline V gene lookup returns CDR1 DFQATT and CDR2 SNEGSKA (reference sequence). The CDR3 contains 14 residues. The ends were cut back, 2 bases at V and 5 bases at J, with 15 bases in the middle. CDR3 sequence (DNA): TGCAGTGCTAGACTCTGGGCGGGGGGAACTGAAGCTTTCTTT. Its protein product is CSARLWAGGTEAFF.

The chain joins TRBV7-9 to TRBJ2-7; D uncertain. Germline V gene data show CDR1 as SEHNR and CDR2 as FQNEAQ (reference sequence). The CDR3 runs to 12 residues. V shed 3 bases and J shed 2 bases, with 5 bases lying between them. CDR3 nucleotides: TGTGCCAGCAGCTTCCTAACCTACGAGCAGTACTTC. Protein product: CASSFLTYEQYF.

This clonotype was detected ten times or more. The chain employs TRBV4-2 and TRBJ1-4, with D perhaps matching TRBD1 (5 bases). V was trimmed by 4 bases and J by 8 bases, leaving 14 bases between them. The CDR3 is 14 residues long. Per germline, CDR1 LGHNA and CDR2 YNFKEQ. As DNA, the CDR3 is TGTGCCAGCAGCCCGGAGGGGTGGCACGAAAAACTGTTTTTT. Translated: CASSPEGWHEKLFF.

CDR3 sequence (DNA): TGTGCCAGCAGGGTACTGACGAACTCCTACGAGCAGTACTTC. This sequence encodes CASRVLTNSYEQYF. The chain links TRBV6-1 to TRBJ2-7; D gene ambiguous. Germline loops: CDR1 MNHNS, CDR2 SASEGT. The CDR3 extends over 14 amino acids. With 6 bases removed from V and 0 bases from J, the gap between germline ends came to 12 bases.

Only a few counts were recorded for this clonotype. The chain is built from TRBV9 and TRBJ1-6, with 7 bases that match TRBD1. The V gene end was trimmed by 1 base and the J gene end by 8 bases; junction bases not matched to a gene: 9. CDR1 SGDLS and CDR2 YYNGEE come from the germline V gene. There are 16 residues in the CDR3. The CDR3 loop is CASSVSDRAGDSPLHF. The CDR3 nucleotides read TGTGCCAGCAGCGTATCCGACAGGGCAGGAGATTCACCCCTCCACTTT.

This clonotype was seen many times. The J gene is TRBJ2-2, the V gene TRBV4-1; D unresolved. Per germline, CDR1 MGHRA and CDR2 YSYEKL. The V end was cut by 1 base, the J end by 1 base, with 7 bases between. This CDR3 contains 15 residues. The CDR3 DNA follows: TGCGCCAGCAGCCAAGGTCAGATGAACACCGGGGAGCTGTTTTTT. It encodes CASSQGQMNTGELFF.

This clonotype was seen a few times. The CDR3 sequence is CASSFTVGLEDTGELFF. The CDR3 DNA is TGTGCCAGCAGCTTTACCGTGGGGCTAGAAGACACCGGGGAGCTGTTTTTT. The V and J genes are TRBV7-2 and TRBJ2-2; possibly TRBD1 for D (5 bases). CDR3 length equals 17 residues. The V end lost 3 bases, the J end lost 3 bases, and 17 bases lay between the germline ends. Germline CDR1 is SGHTA and CDR2 is FQGNSA.

This clonotype has at least ten counts. The J gene is TRBJ2-3, the V gene TRBV9; D is unclear. This CDR3 region has 15 residues. CDR1 and CDR2 from the germline V gene are SGDLS and YYNGEE. V was clipped by 1 base and J by 4 bases, with 13 bases between them. The CDR3 nucleotides read TGTGCCAGCAGCGTAACCGGGCTGAGCTCAGATACGCAGTATTTT. This sequence encodes CASSVTGLSSDTQYF.

V usage is TRBV6-1 and J usage is TRBJ1-1; possible D gene TRBD1, 6 bases. The CDR3 consists of 10 residues. V lost 7 bases, J lost 10 bases, and 10 bases lay in between. Looked up from germline, CDR1 is MNHNS and CDR2 is SASEGT. CDR3 DNA: TGTGCCAGCAATTCCAGGGGAGCTTTCTTT. Translating it yields CASNSRGAFF.